The clone carrying this T cell receptor (beta chain) has a handful of counts. The use of a sample-barcoded 5' primer and a J-beta primer mix characterized a second PCR of about 6 to 12 cycles. From the 5' RACE reads, TCRdb called clonotypes with MiXCR, one entry per CDR3 protein. The sample carries some 1,000,000 distinct CDR3 sequences, under 30% recorded once. The CDR3 is 18 residues long. V was cut by 0 bases and J by 5 bases, with 22 bases left in between. CDR1 MNHEY and CDR2 SVGAGI come from the germline V gene. This specimen comes from a study of blood T cells in healthy people across ages. A further study also used this sample, focusing on T cells of mothers and their children.

The clonotype was recovered from a girl aged 2-9 years in good health. This rearrangement joins TRBV6-5 to TRBJ1-2; D call uncertain. The sequenced sample consisted of blood. The CDR3 protein is CASSYSFSPEGQVYGYTF. DNA of the CDR3: TGTGCCAGCAGTTACTCATTCTCCCCGGAGGGCCAAGTATATGGCTACACCTTC.